The source of this TCR beta chain is a study of T cell responses to AZD1222 COVID-19 vaccine. Remarks on this clone: At one of its ends the junction is not consistent with the germline gene, which may arise from a read error.

CDR1 and CDR2 from the germline V gene are SGHRS and YFSETQ. This CDR3 is 16 amino acids long. Method: immunoSEQ multiplex PCR; TCRdb's copy keeps in-frame clones and lacks some. The table shows over 95,000 clones, with 87% occurring only once. This rearrangement joins TRBV5-1 to TRBJ1-2; the match to TRBD1 covers 9 bases. This TCR came from an adult in good health. Material: peripheral blood, obtained on day 0 of AZD1222 vaccination. The CDR3 loop reads CASSSLGQGRNYGYTF. Here the CDR3 DNA reads TGTGCCAGCAGCTCTCTGGGACAGGGCCGAAACTATGGCTACACCTTC.